The source of this TCR beta chain is a study of blood T cell repertoires in COVID-19. Study context: T cells, B-cell-depleted T cells, or PBMCs provided the cDNA or gDNA that served as material.

Clones were read by immunoSEQ multiplex PCR, and TCRdb kept only the in-frame ones, dropping some. The sample lists roughly 360,000 clones, 88% occurring once. This study enrolled people aged about 18 to 100 from approximately 24 US geographic areas. The CDR3 has 14 amino acids. Trimming took 4 bases from V and 3 from J, leaving 14 bases between them. CDR1 is SGHRS and CDR2 is YFSETQ in the germline V gene. This TCR was recovered from a woman between 25 and 40 years old with acute COVID-19. The specimen sequenced was PBMCs or T cells enriched from blood (not recorded which). The chain links TRBV5-1 to TRBJ2-7, with a possible D match to TRBD1 (5 bases). CDR3 in amino acids: CASSPTRGIYEQYF. DNA for the CDR3: TGCGCCAGCAGCCCCACAAGGGGCATCTACGAGCAGTACTTC.